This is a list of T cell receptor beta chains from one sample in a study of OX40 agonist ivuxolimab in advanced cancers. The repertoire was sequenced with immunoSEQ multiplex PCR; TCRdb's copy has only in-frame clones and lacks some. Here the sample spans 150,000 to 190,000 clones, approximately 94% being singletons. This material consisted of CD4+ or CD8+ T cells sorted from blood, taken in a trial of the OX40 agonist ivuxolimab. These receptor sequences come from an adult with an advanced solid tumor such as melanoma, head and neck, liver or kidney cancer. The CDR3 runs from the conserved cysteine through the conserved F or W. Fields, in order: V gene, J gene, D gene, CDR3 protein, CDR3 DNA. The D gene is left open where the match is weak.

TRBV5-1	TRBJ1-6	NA	CASRDQGSGSPLHF	TGCGCCAGCAGGGATCAGGGGTCTGGTTCACCCCTCCACTTT
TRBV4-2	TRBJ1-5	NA	CASSQGGRGQPQHF	TGTGCCAGCAGCCAAGGGGGACGGGGTCAGCCCCAGCATTTT
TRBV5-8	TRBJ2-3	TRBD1	CASRKDRDWDTQYF	TGTGCCAGCAGGAAGGACAGGGATTGGGATACGCAGTATTTT
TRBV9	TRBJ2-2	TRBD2	CASTVSGGVNTGELFF	TGTGCCAGCACCGTGAGCGGGGGGGTGAACACCGGGGAGCTGTTTTTT
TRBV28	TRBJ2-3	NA	CASSSPGLRTDTQYF	TGTGCCAGCAGTTCCCCGGGACTCCGCACAGATACGCAGTATTTT
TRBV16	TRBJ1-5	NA	CASSQSGGNQPQHF	TGTGCCAGCAGCCAATCAGGGGGGAATCAGCCCCAGCATTTT
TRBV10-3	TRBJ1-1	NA	CAISPPPRSPEVEIEAFF	TGTGCCATCAGCCCCCCGCCAAGGAGTCCCGAGGTTGAGATTGAAGCTTTCTTT
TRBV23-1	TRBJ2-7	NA	CASSQCREYEQYF	TGCGCCAGCAGTCAATGTAGGGAGTACGAGCAGTACTTC
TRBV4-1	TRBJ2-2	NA	CASSQDPGGPTGELFF	TGCGCCAGCAGCCAAGATCCTGGGGGACCCACCGGGGAGCTGTTTTTT
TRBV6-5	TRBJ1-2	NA	CASSYSLRVLSYGYTF	TGTGCCAGCAGTTACTCGCTTAGGGTCTTGAGCTATGGCTACACCTTC
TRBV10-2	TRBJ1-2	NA	CASSAGGLNYGYTF	TGCGCCAGCAGTGCCGGGGGACTTAACTATGGCTACACCTTC
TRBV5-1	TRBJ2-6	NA	CASSPQTGANVLTF	TGCGCCAGCAGCCCCCAGACTGGGGCCAACGTCCTGACTTTC
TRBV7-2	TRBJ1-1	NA	CASSVGTSVNTEAFF	TGTGCCAGCAGCGTAGGGACGTCGGTGAACACTGAAGCTTTCTTT
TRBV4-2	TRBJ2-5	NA	CASSQGLQETQYF	TGTGCCAGCAGCCAAGGCTTACAAGAGACCCAGTACTTC
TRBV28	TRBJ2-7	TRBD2	CASSPPWLAGGGHEQYF	TGTGCCAGCAGTCCCCCGTGGCTAGCGGGAGGAGGCCACGAGCAGTACTTC